A selection of T cell receptor beta chains follows, all from one sample in a study of cytomegalovirus exposure and HLA in healthy donors. This table comes from immunoSEQ multiplex PCR, and its TCRdb copy is limited to in-frame clones, with some not included. The table has some 150,000 clones, roughly three quarters seen once. Sequenced input: PBMCs. The receptors originated from a woman in her thirties in good health and CMV-seronegative. CDR3s leave out the opening cysteine and the closing phenylalanine or tryptophan. The listing skips clone size in some rows; elsewhere it reads once, few, many or a size class.

cdr3_aa	clone_size	v_call
ASSLGPGRETQY	-	TRBV5-1
ASSTRWVGEKLF	-	TRBV19
ASSSYTTGSEEKLF	few	TRBV27
ASRDRRYNEQF	once	TRBV6-1
ASSLDKSSGRTDTQY	-	TRBV5-8
ASSLETPGELF	-	TRBV5-4
SVRTGMGETQY	-	TRBV29-1
SVERQGGTDTQY	-	TRBV29-1
ASSPGLYGYT	once	TRBV5-1
ASSLSFQGGWGETQY	once	TRBV5-6
ASSETGRSPLH	-	TRBV6-1
ASSLRSNTGELF	-	TRBV5-6
ASSPGQGYYGYT	-	TRBV9
ASSLALAGTEQF	-	TRBV13
ASSLIGGQSYEQY	-	TRBV27
ASSLQGFGEKLF	-	TRBV7-9
ASSQEGARGNTIY	-	TRBV4-1
ASSLRRDRDHNEQF	-	TRBV11-1
ASSALLAAEQF	-	TRBV9
ASSARTSGRSDTQY	-	TRBV19
ASSPDGTRETQY	-	TRBV7-3
ASRSQSTGNQPQH	-	TRBV28
ASRSGASTDTQY	-	TRBV5-1
SGQVVNTEAF	-	TRBV29-1
ASSPPDRANYGYT	-	TRBV18
ASSQLAGGGNTDTQY	-	TRBV4-2
ASSLVQGSYEQY	few	TRBV5-6
ASSFQGPPYEQY	few	TRBV5-1
ASTNDLLGGYGYT	-	TRBV19
ASSLVGGHEQF	-	TRBV11-3
ASSLGLAGDTGELF	-	TRBV7-7
ASSGGDPYEQY	few	TRBV2
ASSLTGGQPQH	few	TRBV18
ASSQWLADTDTQY	few	TRBV4-2
ASSYFREGTEAF	-	TRBV6-5
ASSFRVTGELF	-	TRBV11-1
ASSLSGTGNSYT	-	TRBV7-3
ASSEKEEGAAQY	-	TRBV6-1
ASGNLELATQY	few	TRBV19
ASSIAARGLSTDTQY	-	TRBV19
ASSTNANTGELF	-	TRBV19
ASSYLAGDNQPQH	-	TRBV6-5
ASSEDNSGNSPLH	few	TRBV5-1
ASSLESAGGRTEAF	-	TRBV27
SSSLATGPGEKLF	-	TRBV7-9
ASSSQGAGANVLT	-	TRBV19
ASSREGRYEQY	-	TRBV19
ASTSGYKNIQY	-	TRBV7-9
ASSPGGRGYNYGYT	once	TRBV4-1
ASSYSNRDSPLH	few	TRBV6-5
ASSLWDRGETQY	-	TRBV7-8
ASSFAWGHRSANYGYT	-	TRBV7-2
ASSQDQARGGETQY	-	TRBV4-2
ASSYTAGGFGEQF	-	TRBV6-5